This TCR beta chain was retrieved from a study of shared clonotypes between healthy human individuals. General study findings and limits: It was the non-shared clonotypes that had lower generation probabilities than clonotypes shared by all four donors. Generally, naive subsets came out with larger estimated richness than memory subsets. Only blood was sampled, and tissue TCR repertoires likely differ from blood ones.

Points on this clone: Its antigen is not identified.

The data were produced by immunoSEQ multiplex PCR, yet TCRdb's version contains in-frame clones alone and is incomplete. The sample has approximately 2.1 million clones; approximately 93% are singletons. CDR1 MNHNY and CDR2 SVGAGI come from the germline V gene (reference sequence). The CDR3 totals 14 residues. Germline trimming cut 4 bases from V and 4 bases from J; bases unmatched to any gene: 4. This clonotype was sampled from a man between 18 and 35 years old in good health. Some clones in this sample may be carry-over from other donors' samples. Source material: naive CD4+ T cells from PBMCs. Subset of the sample: CD45RA+ positively selected. The V gene is TRBV6-6, the J gene TRBJ2-3, with 8 bases aligning to TRBD2. CDR3 DNA: TGTGCCAGCAGTTCAGCGGGAGCGGCAGATACGCAGTATTTT. Amino acids: CASSSAGAADTQYF.